These 18 T cell receptor beta chains share one sample of origin, sequenced in a study of CD8+CD57+ T cells in acquired aplastic anemia. TCR beta VDJ combinations and CDR3 sequences were profiled from genomic DNA. Each CDR3 protein is one row after TCRdb ran MiXCR on the reads. The sample consists of hundreds of thousands of distinct CDR3 sequences, about 56% of them appearing once. Sequences were obtained from sorted CD4+, CD8+, or CD8+CD57+ T cells (not recorded which) from PBMCs. The receptors come from a human donor with severe aplastic anemia or a healthy control (not recorded which).

Points on this clonotype: An end of the junction differs from the germline gene, which may be a read error. The gene calls are TRBV7-9 and TRBJ2-1, with TRBD1 identical over 9 bases. CDR3 size: 14 residues. The germline CDR1 and CDR2 sequences are SEHNR and FQNEAQ (reference sequence). The CDR3: CASSPGTGSHEQFF. CDR3 DNA: TGCGCCAGCAGCCCCGGGACAGGGAGTCATGAGCAGTTCTTC.

This clonotype was counted a few times. V is TRBV27 and J is TRBJ2-1; TRBD2 matches 12 bases. Germline trimming cut 2 bases from V and 8 bases from J; bases unmatched to any gene: 4. This CDR3 region has 15 residues. In germline, CDR1 is MNHEY, CDR2 SMNVEV (reference sequence). As DNA, the CDR3 is TGTGCCAGCAGTTTACGGACTAGCGGGGTCGATGAGCAGTTCTTC. Its translation is CASSLRTSGVDEQFF.

This rearrangement joins TRBV9 to TRBJ2-4; 8 bases match TRBD2. The CDR3 is 14 residues long. CDR1 is SGDLS, CDR2 YYNGEE, per germline. The ends lost 4 bases at V and 8 bases at J; junction bases unmatched: 8. The CDR3 protein is CASSTSGRGDIQYF. The CDR3 DNA sequence: TGTGCCAGCAGCACCTCCGGGAGGGGGGACATTCAGTACTTC. The complete variable domain, with remaining parts taken from reference TRBV9 and TRBJ2-4, reads DSGVTQTPKHLITATGQRVTLRCSPRSGDLSVYWYQQSLDQGLQFLIQYYNGEERAKGNILERFSAQQFPDLHSELNLSSLELGDSALYFCASSTSGRGDIQYFGAGTRLSVL.

V is TRBV24-1 and J is TRBJ2-1, with 7 nucleotides matching TRBD1. The CDR3 runs to 15 residues. Trimming cost V 4 bases and J 3 bases; bases outside gene matches: 5. Looked up from germline, CDR1 is KGHDR and CDR2 is SFDVKD. The CDR3 sequence: CATSDSGTDYNEQFF. CDR3 sequence (DNA): TGTGCCACCAGTGACTCCGGGACAGACTACAATGAGCAGTTCTTC.

The chain joins TRBV10-3 to TRBJ2-3, with 8 bases aligning to TRBD2. After removal of 0 bases from V and 1 base from J, the junction contained 3 bases not matched to a gene. From germline, CDR1 is ENHRY and CDR2 SYGVKD. The length of the CDR3 is 16 residues. CDR3 nucleotides: TGTGCCATCAGTGAGTCTTGGCGGGGGGGCACAGATACGCAGTATTTT. It codes for CAISESWRGGTDTQYF.

The sample holds a few counts of this clonotype. The chain links TRBV7-2 to TRBJ2-5; D remains ambiguous. The CDR3 sequence is 16 residues long. Trimming removed 6 bases from V and 4 bases from J, with 21 bases in between. Looked up from germline, CDR1 is SGHTA and CDR2 is FQGNSA. The DNA for the CDR3 is TGTGCCAGCAGGATGTTAGGCGGCGCCATCGCAGAGACCCAGTACTTC. It yields the protein CASRMLGGAIAETQYF.

This clonotype was counted ten times or more. V usage is TRBV4-2 and J usage is TRBJ1-1, with D possibly being TRBD1 (5 bases). Per germline, CDR1 LGHNA and CDR2 YNFKEQ. This CDR3 comprises 15 residues. V shed 0 bases and J shed 3 bases, with 11 bases lying between them. The CDR3 protein is CASSQERGWDTEAFF. CDR3 nucleotide sequence: TGTGCCAGCAGCCAAGAACGGGGGTGGGACACTGAAGCTTTCTTT.

This chain connects TRBV20-1 to TRBJ2-5; TRBD1 agrees at 8 bases. Germline CDR1 is DFQATT and CDR2 is SNEGSKA (reference sequence). J lost 5 bases, V lost 5 bases, and 7 bases had no gene match. The CDR3 totals 13 residues. The DNA for the CDR3 is TGCAGTGCTGGACAGGGTGGTTTGGAGACCCAGTACTTC. Protein product: CSAGQGGLETQYF.

J is TRBJ2-2 and V is TRBV7-2, with a weak D call TRBD2 (7 bases). Looked up from germline, CDR1 is SGHTA and CDR2 is FQGNSA. The length of the CDR3 is 15 residues. V shed 5 bases and J shed 4 bases, with 14 bases lying between them. CDR3 amino acids: CASSQRGGGTGELFF. The DNA of the CDR3 is TGTGCCAGCAGCCAGCGGGGAGGGGGCACCGGGGAGCTGTTTTTT.

This clonotype was seen repeatedly, ten times or more. The chain links TRBV12-3 or TRBV12-4 to TRBJ1-2; TRBD1 matches 7 bases. V was pared by 6 bases and J by 0 bases, with 7 bases of the junction left unmatched. CDR3 length: 15 amino acids. As DNA, the CDR3 is TGTGCCAGCAGACCAACAGGGGTCCCTAACTATGGCTACACCTTC. This encodes CASRPTGVPNYGYTF.

The J gene is TRBJ1-3, the V gene TRBV2; a weak D match, TRBD1 (5 bases). Germline assignment: CDR1 SNHLY and CDR2 FYNNEI. Deletions cut 7 bases from V and 1 base from J, with 11 bases between. There are 14 residues in the CDR3. The chain's CDR3 is CASKREGSGNTIYF. For the CDR3, the DNA is TGTGCCAGCAAGAGGGAGGGGTCTGGAAACACCATATATTTT.

This chain links TRBV7-3 with TRBJ2-1; TRBD2 matches 14 bases. CDR1 and CDR2 (germline): SGHTA, FQGTGA. This CDR3 is 19 amino acids long. J gave up 2 bases and V 4 bases, and 10 bases lay outside the gene matches. The CDR3 loop is CASSSSGTSGGITYNEQFF. The CDR3 DNA sequence: TGTGCCAGCAGCTCATCGGGGACTAGCGGGGGAATCACCTACAATGAGCAGTTCTTC. The whole variable domain, remainder taken from reference TRBV7-3 and TRBJ2-1, is GAGVSQTPSNKVTEKGKYVELRCDPISGHTALYWYRQSLGQGPEFLIYFQGTGAADDSGLPNDRFFAVRPEGSVSTLKIQRTERGDSAVYLCASSSSGTSGGITYNEQFFGPGTRLTVL.

V gene TRBV20-1 combines with J gene TRBJ2-3; D unresolved. V was trimmed by 1 base and J by 3 bases, leaving 11 bases between them. Germline-derived CDR1 and CDR2 are DFQATT and SNEGSKA (reference sequence). This CDR3 is built from 14 residues. Here the CDR3 DNA reads TGCAGTGCTAGAGTTGGCCAGCGAACAGATACGCAGTATTTT. This sequence encodes CSARVGQRTDTQYF.

Here the CDR3 reads CSARVAGGFYEQYF. The CDR3 DNA reads as TGCAGTGCTAGAGTGGCGGGAGGGTTCTACGAGCAGTACTTC. The chain combines TRBV20-1 with TRBJ2-7; TRBD2 matches at 9 bases. V was pared by 1 base and J by 3 bases, with 4 bases of the junction left unmatched. CDR1 and CDR2 (germline): DFQATT, SNEGSKA (reference sequence). The CDR3 loop spans 14 amino acids.

This clonotype was recorded at least ten times. The V gene is TRBV7-9, the J gene TRBJ2-7, with TRBD1 identical over 7 bases. V gave up 4 bases and J gave up 7 bases; unmatched junction bases: 10. The germline gives CDR1 SEHNR, CDR2 FQNEAQ (reference sequence). The CDR3 runs to 14 residues. CDR3 protein: CASSSSDREREQYF. CDR3 sequence (DNA): TGTGCCAGCAGCTCCTCTGACAGGGAGCGGGAGCAGTACTTC.

The chain carries TRBV20-1 and TRBJ1-3; D not certain. Germline CDR1 DFQATT, CDR2 SNEGSKA (reference sequence). The V and J ends lost 1 base and 4 bases respectively, with 5 bases between them. The CDR3 is made up of 12 amino acids. This chain's CDR3 is CSARGGGNTIYF. The CDR3 nucleotides are TGCAGTGCTAGAGGTGGGGGAAACACCATATATTTT.

The CDR3 loop reads CASRGLAAHNEQFF. In DNA, the CDR3 is TGTGCCAGCCGTGGACTAGCGGCTCACAATGAGCAGTTCTTC. The J gene is TRBJ2-1, the V gene TRBV27, with 10 bases matching TRBD2. The J segment lost 5 bases and the V segment lost 8 bases, leaving 6 bases of the junction unmatched. There are 14 residues in the CDR3. Germline CDR1 reads MNHEY; CDR2 reads SMNVEV (reference sequence).

The sample holds one count of this clonotype. The rearrangement joins TRBV7-3 to TRBJ1-4, with TRBD1 matching 7 bases. Per the germline V gene, CDR1 is SGHTA and CDR2 is FQGTGA. There are 15 residues in the CDR3. V dropped 5 bases and J dropped 5; count of bases not matched to a gene: 8. The CDR3 nucleotides are TGTGCCAGCAGCGACACAGGGGATCCCAATGAAAAACTGTTTTTT. It encodes CASSDTGDPNEKLFF.